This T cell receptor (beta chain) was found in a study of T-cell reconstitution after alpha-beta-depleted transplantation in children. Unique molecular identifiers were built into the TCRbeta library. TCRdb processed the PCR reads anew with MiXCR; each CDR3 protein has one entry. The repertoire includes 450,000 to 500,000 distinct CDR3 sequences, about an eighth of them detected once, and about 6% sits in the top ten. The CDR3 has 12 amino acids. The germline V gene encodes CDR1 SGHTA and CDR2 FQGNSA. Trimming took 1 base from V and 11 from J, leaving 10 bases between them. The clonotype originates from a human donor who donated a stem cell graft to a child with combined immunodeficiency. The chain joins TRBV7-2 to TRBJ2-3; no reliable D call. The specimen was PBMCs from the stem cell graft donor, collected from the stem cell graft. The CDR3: CASSLEAHGQYF. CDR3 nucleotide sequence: TGTGCCAGCAGCTTAGAAGCCCATGGGCAGTATTTT. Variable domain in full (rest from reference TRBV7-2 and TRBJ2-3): GAGVSQSPSNKVTEKGKDVELRCDPISGHTALYWYRQSLGQGLEFLIYFQGNSAPDKSGLPSDRFSAERTGGSVSTLTIQRTQQEDSAVYLCASSLEAHGQYFGPGTRLTVL.